These 20 T cell receptor beta chains came from one sample sequenced in a study of shared clonotypes between healthy human individuals (dated by TCRdb to 2020 to 2022). To prepare the library, the immunoSEQ multiplex PCR assay was applied. The immuneACCESS repertoire file appears here via TCRdb, limited to in-frame rearrangements. These files lack a portion of the clones; in checked studies, under half of the deficit traces to unresolved V genes, and the cause of the others is not known. Across this sample there are some 1 million clones, with roughly 75% seen only once. About 1.5% of the sample is taken by the ten largest. The source material was memory CD4+ T cells sorted from blood. The meaning of the sample's cell subset or site label: CD45RA-negative fraction. All receptors derive from a man younger than 35 in good health.

The J gene is TRBJ1-4, the V gene TRBV9; 7 nucleotides align to TRBD1. The V segment lost 3 bases and the J segment 8 bases; nucleotides outside the gene matches: 10. This CDR3 is 15 amino acids long. Germline V lookup: CDR1 SGDLS, CDR2 YYNGEE. The CDR3, as DNA: TGTGCCAGCAGCGGAGATACAGGGGCCCCAGAAAAACTGTTTTTT. Protein: CASSGDTGAPEKLFF.

This chain uses TRBV4-2 with TRBJ2-2; the D is unclear. Deletions cut 1 base from V and 2 bases from J, with 14 bases between. CDR3 length: 17 amino acids. Germline CDR1 and CDR2: LGHNA and YNFKEQ. The chain's CDR3 is CASSQGSSVANTGELFF. CDR3 sequence (DNA): TGTGCCAGCAGCCAAGGAAGCTCAGTGGCTAACACCGGGGAGCTGTTTTTT.

This clone has just a few counts. The chain is built from TRBV28 and TRBJ1-1, with 8 nucleotides matching TRBD1. V gave up 7 bases and J gave up 6 bases; unmatched junction bases: 7. There are 13 residues in the CDR3. Germline V gene sequence: CDR1 MDHEN, CDR2 SYDVKM. The CDR3 bases are TGTGCCAGCAACGACAGGGGTCTCTCTGAAGCTTTCTTT. Translated, it gives CASNDRGLSEAFF.

This chain uses TRBV5-6 with TRBJ2-7; possibly TRBD2 for D (5 bases). Deletions cut 4 bases from V and 2 bases from J, with 19 bases between. The CDR3 extends over 16 amino acids. Germline-derived CDR1 and CDR2 are SGHDT and YYEEEE. CDR3 DNA: TGTGCCAGCAGCGGGAGTTCGGGCAGAAGCACCTACGAGCAGTACTTC. This translates into CASSGSSGRSTYEQYF.

This clone was found a few times. The chain carries TRBV5-1 and TRBJ2-4; D gene uncertain. CDR1 is SGHRS, CDR2 YFSETQ, per germline. The length of the CDR3 is 15 residues. V lost 0 bases and J lost 7, with 14 bases in between. The CDR3 DNA sequence: TGCGCCAGCAGCTTGGAACTGTCAGGACGGAACATTCAGTACTTC. Protein: CASSLELSGRNIQYF.

A word on this clone: The same CDR3 also results from other DNA sequences found in this sample. V gene TRBV4-2 combines with J gene TRBJ2-1, with 7 bases that match TRBD2. The CDR3 consists of 16 residues. With 0 bases clipped from V and 0 bases from J, the junction kept 2 bases outside the gene matches. The germline gives CDR1 LGHNA, CDR2 YNFKEQ. The CDR3 DNA reads as TGTGCCAGCAGCCAAGAGGGCGGGAGCTCCTACAATGAGCAGTTCTTC. It codes for CASSQEGGSSYNEQFF.

As concerns this clone: The same CDR3 can be traced to other DNA sequences in this sample. The chain uses TRBV5-1 and TRBJ2-3; a possible D gene is TRBD2 (6 bases). Germline V CDR1 and CDR2: SGHRS, YFSETQ. This CDR3 region has 16 residues. V shed 0 bases and J shed 1 base, with 12 bases lying between them. The CDR3 is CASSLVVGGRTDTQYF. The CDR3 DNA sequence: TGCGCCAGCAGCTTGGTCGTGGGAGGACGCACAGATACGCAGTATTTT.

This clone was observed once. The chain has TRBV2 and TRBJ2-1; TRBD2 agrees at 9 bases. Germline assignment: CDR1 SNHLY and CDR2 FYNNEI. CDR3 length: 15 amino acids. Trimming removed 3 bases from V and 8 bases from J; junction bases left unmatched: 8. DNA for the CDR3: TGTGCCAGCAGTGAGGACGGACTAGCGTCGGATGAGCAGTTCTTC. Residues: CASSEDGLASDEQFF.

The chain has TRBV5-1 and TRBJ1-1; TRBD1 matches at 7 bases. The CDR3 is 16 residues long. With 2 bases clipped from V and 4 bases from J, the junction kept 11 bases outside the gene matches. Germline CDR1 and CDR2: SGHRS and YFSETQ. CDR3 DNA sequence: TGCGCCAGCAGCTTCCACAGGGGAAATACGGCCACTGAAGCTTTCTTT. It translates to CASSFHRGNTATEAFF.

The chain is built from TRBV11-2 and TRBJ1-1; the D is unclear. Germline V gene data show CDR1 as SGHAT and CDR2 as FQNNGV. V shed 2 bases and J shed 11 bases, with 12 bases lying between them. The CDR3 spans 12 residues. CDR3 in DNA: TGTGCCAGCAGCTTAATCAGAGAAAGTGCTTTCTTT. This translates into CASSLIRESAFF.

The CDR3 protein is CSVVNDYGYTF. CDR3 DNA sequence: TGCAGCGTTGTAAACGATTATGGCTACACCTTC. The J gene is TRBJ1-2, the V gene TRBV29-1; D is unresolved. This CDR3 comprises 11 residues. V was pared by 4 bases and J by 5 bases, with 8 bases between. The germline V gene has CDR1 SQVTM and CDR2 ANQGSEA.

V gene TRBV27 combines with J gene TRBJ2-5; 10 nucleotides match TRBD2. Unmatched junction bases numbered 10, after V lost 6 bases and J lost 6 bases. This CDR3 comprises 15 residues. CDR1 MNHEY and CDR2 SMNVEV come from the germline V gene (reference sequence). CDR3 DNA sequence: TGTGCCAGCAGCCAGAGCGGGGGGGCTACGAAGACCCAGTACTTC. Translated: CASSQSGGATKTQYF.

This clone was detected only a few times. This chain joins TRBV28 and TRBJ2-7; unclear D gene. CDR1 MDHEN and CDR2 SYDVKM come from the germline V gene. The V end lost 8 bases, the J end lost 0 bases, and 8 bases lay between the germline ends. The CDR3 totals 12 residues. This CDR3 is CASGLSSYEQYF. DNA of the CDR3: TGTGCCAGCGGATTAAGCTCCTACGAGCAGTACTTC.

The gene calls are TRBV11-2 and TRBJ2-5, with TRBD2 identical over 7 bases. Germline assignment: CDR1 SGHAT and CDR2 FQNNGV. CDR3 length: 14 amino acids. Trimming at V came to 5 bases and at J to 4 bases, leaving 7 bases not matched to a gene. The CDR3 reads CASSPSGGSETQYF. The CDR3 region has the DNA TGTGCCAGCAGCCCTAGCGGAGGGTCAGAGACCCAGTACTTC.

About this clone itself: Other DNA sequences in the sample encode the same CDR3. This rearrangement joins TRBV6-5 to TRBJ1-3, with D possibly TRBD1 on 5 matching bases. Germline V gives CDR1 MNHEY, CDR2 SVGAGI. Between the trimmed V and J ends, which lost 8 bases and 2 bases, there was a span of 7 bases. CDR3 length: 12 residues. CDR3 loop: CASRTTGNTIYF. Here the CDR3 DNA reads TGTGCCAGCCGGACAACTGGAAACACCATATATTTT.

J is TRBJ2-7 and V is TRBV5-1, with D perhaps matching TRBD1 (5 bases). Germline loops: CDR1 SGHRS, CDR2 YFSETQ. The length of the CDR3 is 16 residues. Trimming took off 5 bases at V and 5 bases at J, with 23 bases between the two ends. CDR3 in amino acids: CASRAGLGQGVDEQYF. CDR3 in DNA: TGCGCCAGCAGGGCTGGGTTAGGTCAGGGTGTCGACGAGCAGTACTTC. The full variable domain, its missing parts supplied by reference TRBV5-1 and TRBJ2-7, is KAGVTQTPRYLIKTRGQQVTLSCSPISGHRSVSWYQQTPGQGLQFLFEYFSETQRNKGNFPGRFSGRQFSNSRSEMNVSTLELGDSALYLCASRAGLGQGVDEQYFGPGTRLTVT.

This rearrangement joins TRBV5-1 to TRBJ2-5; maybe TRBD1 (7 bases). V lost 4 bases and J 4 bases, leaving 20 bases between the germline ends. The CDR3 covers 16 residues. CDR1 SGHRS and CDR2 YFSETQ come from the germline V gene. CDR3 in amino acids: CASSTGELGGRETQYF. The CDR3 DNA follows: TGCGCCAGCAGCACAGGGGAGCTGGGGGGCCGAGAGACCCAGTACTTC.

J is TRBJ2-1 and V is TRBV7-9; tentative D call: TRBD2 (6 bases). With 5 bases removed from V and 5 bases from J, the gap between germline ends came to 13 bases. Germline CDR1 is SEHNR and CDR2 is FQNEAQ (reference sequence). This CDR3 comprises 14 residues. This CDR3 reads CASSGLWGNNEQFF. The CDR3 bases are TGTGCCAGCAGCGGACTATGGGGGAACAATGAGCAGTTCTTC.

V usage is TRBV4-1 and J usage is TRBJ2-3; D remains unclear. The V end was cut by 1 base, the J end by 6 bases, with 8 bases between. CDR1 and CDR2 (germline): MGHRA, YSYEKL. The CDR3 runs 13 residues. CDR3 in DNA: TGCGCCAGCAGCCAAGGGTCCTATGATACGCAGTATTTT. This translates into CASSQGSYDTQYF.

V gene TRBV4-3 combines with J gene TRBJ2-3; weak D call: TRBD2 (6 bases). The V gene lost 0 bases and the J gene lost 4 bases, with 14 bases spanning the gap. Looked up from germline, CDR1 is LGHNA and CDR2 is YSLEER. The CDR3 extends over 16 amino acids. The chain's CDR3 is CASSQDSAGGSDTQYF. CDR3 in DNA: TGCGCCAGCAGCCAAGATTCAGCGGGTGGATCAGATACGCAGTATTTT.